This T cell receptor beta chain was observed in a study of cytomegalovirus exposure and HLA in healthy donors. Study-wide results and limits: Reported results showed that the classifier diagnosed cytomegalovirus status with high specificity and sensitivity. Earlier findings revealed that most TCR beta V segments proved productive either about 87% or about 30% of the time. An apparent linkage of common viral pathogens to several of the most significant clusters emerged in a later analysis. Solely CMV serostatus was available to characterize immune exposure.

13 Jbeta primers and 60 Vbeta primers were used for the PCR. Some clones are missing from TCRdb's copy, which holds only in-frame ones; the method was immunoSEQ multiplex PCR. The sample contains tens of thousands of clones, roughly 70% of which appear only once. Trimming pared 1 base from V and 12 bases from J, leaving 16 bases between. CDR3 size: 13 residues. Germline CDR1 and CDR2: SGHDN and FVKESK. A word on this clone: Its antigen is not known.

The origin of this receptor is a middle-aged woman in good health and CMV-seropositive. Sequencing was carried out using PBMCs. V is TRBV14 and J is TRBJ2-7, with D maybe TRBD2 (6 bases). The CDR3 DNA reads TGTGCCAGCAGCCAAGTCGGGCAGGGAGGTGCGTACTTC. Residues: CASSQVGQGGAYF.